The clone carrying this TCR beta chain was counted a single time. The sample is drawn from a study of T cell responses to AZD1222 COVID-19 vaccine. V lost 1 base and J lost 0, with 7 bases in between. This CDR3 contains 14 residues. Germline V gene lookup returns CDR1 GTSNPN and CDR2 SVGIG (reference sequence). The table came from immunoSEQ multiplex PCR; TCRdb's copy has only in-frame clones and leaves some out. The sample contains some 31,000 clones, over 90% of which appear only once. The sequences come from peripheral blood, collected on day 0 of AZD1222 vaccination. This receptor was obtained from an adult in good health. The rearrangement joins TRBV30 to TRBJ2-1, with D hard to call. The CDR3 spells CAWSGESSYNEQFF. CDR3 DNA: TGTGCCTGGAGTGGAGAGAGCTCCTACAATGAGCAGTTCTTC.